This record covers a single T cell receptor beta chain. Its matching antigen is unknown. Repertoires were generated with immunoSEQ multiplex PCR, while TCRdb's copy carries only in-frame clones and drops some. The sample consists of over 100,000 clones, over 90% of them appearing once. This sample was included in a study of T cell responses to AZD1222 COVID-19 vaccine. The study, taken as a whole, reports: Clonal diversity may have been underestimated, and the donors were mostly white British, with more females than males. Dominant at 160-218 and 743-854, vaccine-associated CD4 TCRs also spanned spike. Among those given AZD1222, only five or six were seropositive at baseline.

The receptor was isolated from an adult in good health. Material: peripheral blood, obtained on day 0 of AZD1222 vaccination.

The CDR3 DNA sequence: TGTGCCAGCAGTCCGGGACATCTCAGCACCATATATTTT. Translating it yields CASSPGHLSTIYF. This chain connects TRBV12-3 or TRBV12-4 to TRBJ1-3; D perhaps matches TRBD1 (6 bases). Trimming cost V 5 bases and J 9 bases, with 14 bases left between them. This CDR3 has 13 residues.